This TCR beta chain was retrieved from a study of T cell changes during pregnancy in multiple sclerosis. Clones were sequenced by immunoSEQ multiplex PCR, and TCRdb holds only the in-frame ones, with some missing. The sample includes tens of thousands of clones, around 92% seen only once; the top ten take 26%. The clonotype was recovered from a female donor with multiple sclerosis, enrolled in a pregnancy study. The input for sequencing was CD8+ T cells from peripheral blood mononuclear cells, taken before pregnancy.

CDR3 bases: TGTGCCAGCAGCCCCAATCAGGGAAACACCATATATTTT. Its translation is CASSPNQGNTIYF. V gene TRBV7-2 combines with J gene TRBJ1-3; D ambiguous. Germline V gene data show CDR1 as SGHTA and CDR2 as FQGNSA. The V end lost 5 bases, the J end lost 4 bases, and 9 bases lay between the germline ends. This CDR3 is 13 amino acids long.